A selection of T cell receptor beta chains follows, all from one sample in a study of shared clonotypes between healthy human individuals. Clones were read by immunoSEQ multiplex PCR, and TCRdb kept only the in-frame ones, dropping some. The sample yields 500,000 to 550,000 clones, 95% to 96% seen once. Sequenced input: naive CD4+ T cells sorted from blood. These receptors came from a woman aged 25 to 45 in good health. Each CDR3 is given with its conserved first and last residue. Each record gives: D gene, J gene, CDR3 length, V gene, CDR3 DNA, CDR3 protein. A D gene is named only where the DNA matches it firmly.

NA,TRBJ1-3,15,TRBV5-1,TGCGCCAGCAGCTTCCGGGGACCCTCTGGAAACACCATATATTTT,CASSFRGPSGNTIYF
NA,TRBJ2-2,15,TRBV7-6,TGTGCCAGCAGCTTAGTAGACAGGTCGACCGGGGAGCTGTTTTTT,CASSLVDRSTGELFF
TRBD2,TRBJ2-2,17,TRBV13,TGTGCCAGCAGCTTAGGCGGTGGAGCGGGAGATCCCGGGGAGCTGTTTTTT,CASSLGGGAGDPGELFF
TRBD2,TRBJ2-7,17,TRBV28,TGTGCCAGCAGTTTATACCGTCGGGGACTAGACCCCTACGAGCAGTACTTC,CASSLYRRGLDPYEQYF
TRBD2,TRBJ2-1,15,TRBV7-9,TGTGCCAGCAGCTTACCCAGGGGTAGCGGGAGGGAGCAGTTCTTC,CASSLPRGSGREQFF
TRBD2,TRBJ2-1,15,TRBV29-1,TGCAGCGCTTCGGGACTAGCGGGAGGAGGGGGTGAGCAGTTCTTC,CSASGLAGGGGEQFF
NA,TRBJ2-1,12,TRBV13,TGTGCCAGCACCCCCCACCCCCATGAGCAGTTCTTC,CASTPHPHEQFF
NA,TRBJ2-7,13,TRBV6-1,TGTGCCAGCAGTGACTTTAGGACCCTACTGATGTACTTC,CASSDFRTLLMYF
NA,TRBJ2-7,12,TRBV14,TGTGCCAGCAGCCAAGATAACTACGAGCAGTACTTC,CASSQDNYEQYF
NA,TRBJ1-2,13,TRBV28,TGTGCCAGCAGCGCTGGGACGGGATATGGCTACACCTTC,CASSAGTGYGYTF
TRBD2,TRBJ2-1,14,TRBV29-1,TGCAGCGCAAAGTCAGCGGGAGGGTGGAATGAGCAGTTCTTC,CSAKSAGGWNEQFF
NA,TRBJ1-2,13,TRBV6-6,TGTGCCAGCAGTTTTGCTAGGGGAGGTGGCTACACCTTC,CASSFARGGGYTF
NA,TRBJ2-3,16,TRBV7-9,TGTGCCAGCAGCCCCCGGACTGGAAAAGGGACAGATACGCAGTATTTT,CASSPRTGKGTDTQYF
NA,TRBJ2-7,14,TRBV7-8,TGTGCCAGCAGCCCATTGGGCAGGTTGTACGAGCAGTACTTC,CASSPLGRLYEQYF
NA,TRBJ2-7,15,TRBV18,TGTGCCAGCTCACCACCGAGGGCAGGACCCTACGAGCAGTACTTC,CASSPPRAGPYEQYF
TRBD1,TRBJ1-2,16,TRBV5-1,TGCGCCAGCAGCTTGGCCGTCGCAGGGGGCATGTATGGCTACACCTTC,CASSLAVAGGMYGYTF
NA,TRBJ2-1,19,TRBV7-9,TGTGCCAGCAGCTTAGCGCTAGGCCTGACAACCTCGCCAAACAATGAGCAGTTCTTC,CASSLALGLTTSPNNEQFF
NA,TRBJ2-7,12,TRBV10-3,TGTGCCATCAGCCTACAGGGCTACGAGCAGTACTTC,CAISLQGYEQYF
NA,TRBJ1-1,14,TRBV13,TGTGCCAGCAGCCCGGGGACGGTGAACACTGAAGCTTTCTTT,CASSPGTVNTEAFF
NA,TRBJ2-6,15,TRBV6-5,TGTGCCAGCAGTTCCGGGCGGGCTGGGGCCAACGTCCTGACTTTC,CASSSGRAGANVLTF
TRBD2,TRBJ2-5,15,TRBV25-1,TGTGCCAGCAGTCAGGGACTAGCGGGAGAGGAGACCCAGTACTTC,CASSQGLAGEETQYF
NA,TRBJ2-7,16,TRBV28,TGTGCCAGCAGTTTAATCCGGCAGCGGGCCTCCTACGAGCAGTACTTC,CASSLIRQRASYEQYF
TRBD1,TRBJ1-5,17,TRBV2,TGTGCCAGCAGGAAGGGGGGTCAGGGGGACGGCAATCAGCCCCAGCATTTT,CASRKGGQGDGNQPQHF
TRBD2,TRBJ2-7,14,TRBV7-2,TGTGCCAGCAGCTTTAGCGGGAGTTTAAGCGAGCAGTACTTC,CASSFSGSLSEQYF
NA,TRBJ2-7,13,TRBV6-1,TGTGCCAGCACGGGGCAGCCGAGCTACGAGCAGTACTTC,CASTGQPSYEQYF
NA,TRBJ1-3,15,TRBV28,TGTGCCAGCAGTTTGTTTGTCTCCTCTGGAAACACCATATATTTT,CASSLFVSSGNTIYF
NA,TRBJ1-1,16,TRBV4-1,TGCGCCAGCAGCCAAGACCGGGCGTCTGGGCATCCTGAAGCTTTCTTT,CASSQDRASGHPEAFF
TRBD1,TRBJ1-5,17,TRBV28,TGTGCCAGCAGTCCTTACTTAGGACAGGCGGATGGTCAGCCCCAGCATTTT,CASSPYLGQADGQPQHF
NA,TRBJ1-5,15,TRBV19,TGTGCCAGTAGTATCCGTGGGCGAAGCAATCAGCCCCAGCATTTT,CASSIRGRSNQPQHF
NA,TRBJ1-2,13,TRBV6-5,TGTGCCAGCACCCTAAACTCAGGGACCGGCTACACCTTC,CASTLNSGTGYTF
NA,TRBJ2-1,14,TRBV9,TGTGCCAGCAGCGTATTAGGGAATCACAATGAGCAGTTCTTC,CASSVLGNHNEQFF
TRBD2,TRBJ2-5,16,TRBV19,TGTGCCAGTAGTACCCGACTAGCGGGAGATCGAGAGACCCAGTACTTC,CASSTRLAGDRETQYF